The 27 T cell receptor beta chains below come from one sample, sequenced in a study of blood T cell repertoires in COVID-19. The method was immunoSEQ multiplex PCR; TCRdb's version includes in-frame clones alone and lacks a portion of them. The sample yields 95,000 to 150,000 clones, about 81% seen once. Sequencing was done on a sample of peripheral blood. These TCRs come from a man aged 25 to 40 with COVID-19, enrolled during active disease.

The V call is TRBV10-3, the J call TRBJ2-7; 7 bases map to TRBD1. Per the germline V gene, CDR1 is ENHRY and CDR2 is SYGVKD. The CDR3 is 18 residues long. V lost 0 bases, J lost 4 bases, and 15 bases stayed unmatched. The CDR3 loop reads CAISESRGPGQIYYEQYF. As DNA, the CDR3 is TGTGCCATCAGTGAGTCGAGGGGGCCGGGACAGATCTATTACGAGCAGTACTTC.

V usage is TRBV28 and J usage is TRBJ2-7, with D perhaps matching TRBD2 (6 bases). Germline V gene sequence: CDR1 MDHEN, CDR2 SYDVKM. This CDR3 has 13 residues. V was pared by 5 bases and J by 2 bases, with 10 bases between. DNA of the CDR3: TGTGCCAGCAGTGACGGGAGTCCCTACGAGCAGTACTTC. This sequence encodes CASSDGSPYEQYF.

This chain's CDR3 is CASSLGAGNRNQPQHF. The CDR3 DNA sequence: TGTGCCAGCAGCTTGGGGGCAGGGAACAGAAATCAGCCCCAGCATTTT. The gene calls are TRBV5-6 and TRBJ1-5; TRBD1 is a possible D gene (5 bases). Per the germline V gene, CDR1 is SGHDT and CDR2 is YYEEEE. The CDR3 has 16 residues. Trimming cost V 0 bases and J 4 bases, with 14 bases left between them.

In its sample, this clone was seen a few times. The chain links TRBV28 to TRBJ1-1; maybe TRBD1 (6 bases). V was pared by 5 bases and J by 5 bases, with 15 bases between. The CDR3 length is 14 residues. Germline V lookup: CDR1 MDHEN, CDR2 SYDVKM. The CDR3 DNA is TGTGCCAGCAGTCCAAGGGGGAGACAGACTGAAGCTTTCTTT. This gives the protein CASSPRGRQTEAFF.

The chain joins TRBV3-1 (or the pseudogene TRBV3-2) to TRBJ2-3, with 7 bases that match TRBD2. The CDR3 runs to 14 residues. The J segment lost 5 bases and the V segment lost 4 bases, leaving 6 bases of the junction unmatched. Germline loops: CDR1 LGHDT, CDR2 YNNKEL (reference sequence). The CDR3 bases are TGTGCCAGCAGCCGACTAGCCAAGGGAGATACGCAGTATTTT. Its protein product is CASSRLAKGDTQYF.

V usage is TRBV6-4 and J usage is TRBJ2-1; TRBD2 agrees at 10 bases. Trimming at V came to 3 bases and at J to 8 bases, leaving 4 bases not matched to a gene. Germline lookup yields CDR1 MRHNA and CDR2 SNTAGT. The CDR3 contains 14 residues. The CDR3 here is CASSESGGADEQFF. CDR3 sequence (DNA): TGTGCCAGCAGTGAAAGCGGGGGGGCGGATGAGCAGTTCTTC.

In regard to this clone: Other DNA sequences within the sample encode an identical CDR3. The V and J genes are TRBV5-6 and TRBJ1-1; the match to TRBD1 covers 7 bases. J lost 0 bases, V lost 0 bases, and 5 bases had no gene match. In germline, CDR1 is SGHDT, CDR2 YYEEEE. The CDR3 consists of 16 residues. Here the CDR3 DNA reads TGTGCCAGCAGCTTGGCCGGCAGGGGGATGAACACTGAAGCTTTCTTT. Amino acids: CASSLAGRGMNTEAFF.

V usage is TRBV7-9 and J usage is TRBJ1-4, with 9 bases lining up with TRBD1. J was trimmed by 6 bases and V by 5 bases; bases with no gene match: 16. CDR1 SEHNR and CDR2 FQNEAQ come from the germline V gene (reference sequence). The CDR3 sequence is 18 residues long. DNA of the CDR3: TGTGCCAGCAGCCCACCCATCGGGGACAGGGAGGTGGATGAAAAACTGTTTTTT. Translating it yields CASSPPIGDREVDEKLFF.

The sample holds a few counts of this clone. This chain joins TRBV9 and TRBJ1-2, with D hard to call. CDR1 is SGDLS and CDR2 is YYNGEE in the germline V gene. This CDR3 is built from 15 residues. Trimming took off 0 bases at V and 3 bases at J, with 12 bases between the two ends. This chain's CDR3 is CASSVGEATDYGYTF. DNA of the CDR3: TGTGCCAGCAGCGTAGGTGAGGCTACCGACTATGGCTACACCTTC.

The chain employs TRBV6-5 and TRBJ1-1; tentatively, D is TRBD1 (6 bases). V was shortened by 8 bases and J by 1 base, with 11 bases between the two germline ends. The CDR3 spans 13 residues. Per germline, CDR1 MNHEY and CDR2 SVGAGI. The CDR3 sequence: CASDLGANTEAFF. Here the CDR3 DNA reads TGTGCCAGCGACTTGGGGGCGAACACTGAAGCTTTCTTT.

This clone was detected ten times or more. The chain employs TRBV5-4 and TRBJ2-3; D possibly corresponds to TRBD2 (6 bases). CDR1 is SGHNT, CDR2 YYREEE, per germline (reference sequence). Trimming pared 4 bases from V and 1 base from J, leaving 16 bases between. CDR3 size: 16 residues. The CDR3 region is CASSLTRTVGTDTQYF. The DNA for the CDR3 is TGTGCCAGCAGCCTGACTAGAACCGTGGGCACAGATACGCAGTATTTT.

The sample holds a few counts of this clone. This sample includes further DNA sequences coding for the same CDR3. The V call is TRBV7-3, the J call TRBJ2-2; the match to TRBD2 covers 11 bases. CDR1 and CDR2 from the germline V gene are SGHTA and FQGTGA. V was pared by 4 bases and J by 5 bases, with 3 bases of the junction left unmatched. The CDR3 loop spans 15 amino acids. The CDR3 spells CASSSLAGDTGELFF. CDR3 nucleotide sequence: TGTGCCAGCAGCTCACTAGCGGGAGATACCGGGGAGCTGTTTTTT. The full variable domain, rest sourced from reference TRBV7-3 and TRBJ2-2, is GAGVSQTPSNKVTEKGKYVELRCDPISGHTALYWYRQSLGQGPEFLIYFQGTGAADDSGLPNDRFFAVRPEGSVSTLKIQRTERGDSAVYLCASSSLAGDTGELFFGEGSRLTVL.

V usage is TRBV6-6 and J usage is TRBJ1-2; 7 bases map to TRBD1. V shed 10 bases, J shed 8 bases, and the junction held 7 bases outside the gene matches. The germline CDR1 and CDR2 sequences are MNHNY and SVGAGI (reference sequence). The CDR3 loop spans 11 amino acids. CDR3 DNA: TGTGCCACCCGACAGGGAATCGGCTACACCTTC. Translated: CATRQGIGYTF.

V usage is TRBV11-3 and J usage is TRBJ2-1, with TRBD2 matching over 7 bases. J gave up 5 bases and V 0 bases, and 10 bases lay outside the gene matches. This CDR3 is 17 amino acids long. Per the germline V gene, CDR1 is SGHNT and CDR2 is YENEEA. The CDR3 DNA is TGTGCCAGCAGCTTAGATGGAGGGCGGGAGTACCACAATGAGCAGTTCTTC. It specifies CASSLDGGREYHNEQFF. Complete variable domain (other parts from reference TRBV11-3 and TRBJ2-1): EAGVVQSPRYKIIEKKQPVAFWCNPISGHNTLYWYLQNLGQGPELLIRYENEEAVDDSQLPKDRFSAERLKGVDSTLKIQPAELGDSAVYLCASSLDGGREYHNEQFFGPGTRLTVL.

The genes are TRBV2 and TRBJ2-7; 9 bases align to TRBD2. This CDR3 is built from 14 residues. In germline, CDR1 is SNHLY, CDR2 FYNNEI. The junction had 14 bases not matched to a gene; V was cut back by 8 bases and J by 9 bases. CDR3 protein: CASGGTSPASGQYF. DNA for the CDR3: TGTGCCAGCGGTGGGACTAGCCCTGCGAGCGGGCAGTACTTC.

The chain employs TRBV11-1 and TRBJ2-3; possible D gene TRBD1, 5 bases. Looked up from germline, CDR1 is SGHAT and CDR2 is FQDESV (reference sequence). Trimming removed 3 bases from V and 2 bases from J, with 12 bases in between. This CDR3 comprises 15 residues. CDR3 bases: TGTGCCAGCAGCTTTAGGGGCGCTTTCACAGATACGCAGTATTTT. It codes for CASSFRGAFTDTQYF.

This clone was seen just once. V gene TRBV6-5 combines with J gene TRBJ2-5; no reliable D call. This CDR3 is 13 amino acids long. Trimming removed 0 bases from V and 5 bases from J, with 7 bases in between. Germline-derived CDR1 and CDR2 are MNHEY and SVGAGI. The CDR3 here is CASSYSLRETQYF. The DNA of the CDR3 is TGTGCCAGCAGTTACTCATTACGGGAGACCCAGTACTTC.

This chain joins TRBV24-1 and TRBJ2-1; TRBD2 might be the D (6 bases). This CDR3 comprises 16 residues. Germline values: CDR1 KGHDR, CDR2 SFDVKD. V lost 2 bases, J lost 8 bases, and 18 bases lay in between. For the CDR3, the DNA is TGTGCCACCAGTGATTCGCCGGGACTGGGTATCGATGAGCAGTTCTTC. Its protein product is CATSDSPGLGIDEQFF.

This chain joins TRBV2 and TRBJ1-5, with D maybe TRBD1 (6 bases). The germline V gene has CDR1 SNHLY and CDR2 FYNNEI. CDR3 length: 13 amino acids. With 7 bases removed from V and 1 base from J, the gap between germline ends came to 8 bases. The CDR3 protein is CASKDRSNQPQHF. The CDR3 DNA reads TGTGCCAGCAAAGACAGGAGCAATCAGCCCCAGCATTTT. Combining the CDR3 with reference TRBV2 and TRBJ1-5 gives the whole variable domain EPEVTQTPSHQVTQMGQEVILRCVPISNHLYFYWYRQILGQKVEFLVSFYNNEISEKSEIFDDQFSVERPDGSNFTLKIRSTKLEDSAMYFCASKDRSNQPQHFGDGTRLSIL.

The chain recombines TRBV5-6 with TRBJ1-2; D uncertain. CDR3 length: 12 residues. From germline, CDR1 is SGHDT and CDR2 YYEEEE. Trimming took off 0 bases at V and 8 bases at J, with 8 bases between the two ends. The CDR3 protein is CASSLATRGYTF. CDR3 DNA: TGTGCCAGCAGCTTGGCGACGAGGGGCTACACCTTC.

This sequence joins TRBV6-1 and TRBJ1-2; D unclear. This CDR3 contains 12 residues. V was trimmed by 3 bases and J by 4 bases, leaving 6 bases between them. Germline assignment: CDR1 MNHNS and CDR2 SASEGT. The DNA for the CDR3 is TGTGCCAGCAGTGATTTCGTCTATGGCTACACCTTC. Translated: CASSDFVYGYTF.

V is TRBV28 and J is TRBJ2-4; weak D call: TRBD2 (6 bases). Trimming pared 4 bases from V and 0 bases from J, leaving 13 bases between. This CDR3 spans 16 amino acids. Germline V gene data show CDR1 as MDHEN and CDR2 as SYDVKM. CDR3 bases: TGTGCCAGCAGTTGGGGCGGGGTCGTAGCCAAAAACATTCAGTACTTC. Its protein product is CASSWGGVVAKNIQYF.

V gene TRBV18 combines with J gene TRBJ1-5; D remains unclear. The CDR3 has 16 amino acids. V shed 0 bases and J shed 4 bases, with 13 bases lying between them. Germline CDR1 and CDR2: KGHSH and LQKENI. The CDR3 spells CASSPPGLRENQPQHF. The DNA of the CDR3 is TGTGCCAGCTCACCACCGGGGTTACGGGAGAATCAGCCCCAGCATTTT.

The chain joins TRBV19 to TRBJ1-5; TRBD1 might be the D (5 bases). Looked up from germline, CDR1 is LNHDA and CDR2 is SQIVND (reference sequence). The CDR3 spans 15 residues. The V end lost 4 bases, the J end lost 4 bases, and 14 bases lay between the germline ends. CDR3 DNA sequence: TGTGCCAGTAGTAGAGAAGGGACTCCTAATCAGCCCCAGCATTTT. Translating gives CASSREGTPNQPQHF.

The V call is TRBV25-1, the J call TRBJ1-1, with TRBD1 matching over 7 bases. V lost 4 bases and J lost 4; bases outside the gene matches: 9. Germline CDR1 is MGHDK and CDR2 is SYGVNS. The CDR3 loop spans 15 amino acids. The CDR3 sequence is CASSGVGQGVTEAFF. In DNA, the CDR3 is TGTGCCAGCAGTGGGGTGGGGCAGGGGGTCACTGAAGCTTTCTTT.

The J gene is TRBJ1-2, the V gene TRBV11-2, with D maybe TRBD1 (5 bases). V was shortened by 3 bases and J by 7 bases, with 12 bases between the two germline ends. The CDR3 contains 13 residues. The germline V gene has CDR1 SGHAT and CDR2 FQNNGV. CDR3 sequence reads: CASSLGGVGGYTF. DNA of the CDR3: TGTGCCAGCAGCTTGGGAGGGGTTGGTGGCTACACCTTC.

The chain uses TRBV2 and TRBJ1-3, with 10 bases matching TRBD1. Germline trimming cut 5 bases from V and 4 bases from J; bases unmatched to any gene: 8. CDR3 length: 16 amino acids. Germline V gene lookup returns CDR1 SNHLY and CDR2 FYNNEI. The CDR3 DNA reads as TGTGCCAGCAGTAGACAGGGGGCTGCTGGAGGAAACACCATATATTTT. Translated, it gives CASSRQGAAGGNTIYF.